This T cell receptor (beta chain) was obtained from a study of cytomegalovirus exposure and HLA in healthy donors. Study-wide background: Early release data held tens of millions of unique TCRs from HLA-typed donors. The study placed roughly four fifths of its approximately 380 genotyped donors in the Caucasian-associated ancestry cluster. Study-level points and caveats: Most sequenced TCRs were rare (though some public TCRs occurred in many donors).

The CDR3 runs to 15 residues. Comments on this clone: Antigen unknown.

The PCR contained 60 Vbeta and 13 Jbeta primers. TCRdb's table, derived via immunoSEQ multiplex PCR, lists solely in-frame clones and lacks some. The top ten hold under 6.5% of the sample, which has under 130,000 clones, about 83% seen once. Sequenced sample: PBMCs. The clonotype originates from a man aged 18 to 30 in good health and CMV-seronegative. The chain combines TRBV21-1 with TRBJ1-2; the table's D call, TRBD1, was not checked against the DNA. TRBV21-1 is a pseudogene. CDR3 sequence reads: CASSKAITGLDGYTF. CDR3 coding DNA: TGTGCCAGCAGCAAAGCAATAACAGGGTTGGATGGCTACACCTTC.